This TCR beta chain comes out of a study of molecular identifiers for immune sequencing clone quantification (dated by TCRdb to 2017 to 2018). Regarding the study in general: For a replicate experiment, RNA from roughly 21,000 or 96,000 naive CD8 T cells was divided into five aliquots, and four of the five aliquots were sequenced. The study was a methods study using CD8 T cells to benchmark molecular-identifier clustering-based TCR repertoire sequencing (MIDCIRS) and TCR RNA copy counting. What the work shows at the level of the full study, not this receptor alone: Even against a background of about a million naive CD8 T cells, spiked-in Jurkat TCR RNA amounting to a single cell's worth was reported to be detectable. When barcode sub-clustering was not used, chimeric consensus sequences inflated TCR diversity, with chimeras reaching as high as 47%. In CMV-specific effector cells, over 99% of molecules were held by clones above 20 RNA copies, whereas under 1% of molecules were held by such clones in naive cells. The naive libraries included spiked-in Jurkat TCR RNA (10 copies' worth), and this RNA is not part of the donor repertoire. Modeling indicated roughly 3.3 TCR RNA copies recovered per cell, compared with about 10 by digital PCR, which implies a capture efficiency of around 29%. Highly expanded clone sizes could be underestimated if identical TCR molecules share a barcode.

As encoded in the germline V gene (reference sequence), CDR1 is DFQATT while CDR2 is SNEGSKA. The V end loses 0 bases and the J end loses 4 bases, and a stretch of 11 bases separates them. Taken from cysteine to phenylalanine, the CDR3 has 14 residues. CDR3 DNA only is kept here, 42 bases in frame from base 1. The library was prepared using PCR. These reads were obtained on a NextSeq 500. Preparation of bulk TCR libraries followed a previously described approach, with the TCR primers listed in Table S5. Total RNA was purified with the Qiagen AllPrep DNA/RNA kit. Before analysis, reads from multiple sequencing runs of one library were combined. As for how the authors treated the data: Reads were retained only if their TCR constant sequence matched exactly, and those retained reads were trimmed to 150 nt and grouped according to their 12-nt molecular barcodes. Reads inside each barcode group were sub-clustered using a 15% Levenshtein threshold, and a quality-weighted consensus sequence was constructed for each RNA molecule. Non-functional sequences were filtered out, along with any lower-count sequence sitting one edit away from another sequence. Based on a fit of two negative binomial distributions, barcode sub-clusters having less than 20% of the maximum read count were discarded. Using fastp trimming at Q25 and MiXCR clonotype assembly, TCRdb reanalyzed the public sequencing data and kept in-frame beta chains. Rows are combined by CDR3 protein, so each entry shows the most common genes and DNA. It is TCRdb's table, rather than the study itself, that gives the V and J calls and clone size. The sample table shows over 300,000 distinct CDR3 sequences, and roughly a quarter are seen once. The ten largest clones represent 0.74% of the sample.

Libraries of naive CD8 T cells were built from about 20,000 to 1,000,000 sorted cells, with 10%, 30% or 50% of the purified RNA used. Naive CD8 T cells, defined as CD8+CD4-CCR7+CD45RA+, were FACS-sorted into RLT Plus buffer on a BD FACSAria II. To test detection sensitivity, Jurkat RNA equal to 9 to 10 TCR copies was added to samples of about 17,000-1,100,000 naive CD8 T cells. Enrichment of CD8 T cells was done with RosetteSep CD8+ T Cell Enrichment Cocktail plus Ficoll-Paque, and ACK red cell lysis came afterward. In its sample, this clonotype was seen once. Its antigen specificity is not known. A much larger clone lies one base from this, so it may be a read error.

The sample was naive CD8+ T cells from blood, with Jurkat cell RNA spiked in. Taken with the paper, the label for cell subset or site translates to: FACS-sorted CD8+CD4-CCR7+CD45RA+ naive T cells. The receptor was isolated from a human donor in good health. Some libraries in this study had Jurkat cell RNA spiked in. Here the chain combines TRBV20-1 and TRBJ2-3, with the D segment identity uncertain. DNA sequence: TGCAGTGCTAGAGACCATCTACGCGCAGATACGCAGTATTTT. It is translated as CSARDHLRADTQYF.